This T cell receptor beta chain originates from a study of cytomegalovirus exposure and HLA in healthy donors. The CDR3 extends over 15 amino acids. Germline assignment: CDR1 ENHRY and CDR2 SYGVKD. Trimming at V came to 6 bases and at J to 1 base, leaving 7 bases not matched to a gene. Study findings and constraints: Investigators reported approximately 170 TCR beta chains as tied to cytomegalovirus. In all likelihood, a cluster of highly shared sequence variants was a sequencing artifact.

The PCR had 60 Vbeta and 13 Jbeta primers. TCRdb's copy holds only in-frame clones and misses some; the assay was immunoSEQ multiplex PCR. There are approximately 91,000 clones in the sample; 69% occur only once, and roughly 1.2% lies in the top ten. In regard to this clone: Its antigen is still unknown.

V is TRBV10-3 and J is TRBJ2-7; 9 bases are shared with TRBD1. The TCR was taken from a female donor in good health and CMV-seronegative. Source material: PBMCs. The CDR3, as DNA: TGTGCCATCAGACCCGGGACAGGGTTGTCCTACGAGCAGTACTTC. Translation gives CAIRPGTGLSYEQYF.